This TCR beta chain was recovered during a study of identical twins. Unique molecular identifiers were present on cDNA, and template switching added a universal primer site. Via MiXCR, TCRdb re-called the 5' RACE reads, giving one row per CDR3 protein. Of a few hundred thousand distinct CDR3 sequences in the sample, 9% to 15% are singletons; the top ten hold approximately 7.9%. Germline CDR1 MNHEY, CDR2 SMNVEV (reference sequence). This CDR3 comprises 14 residues. V dropped 2 bases and J dropped 5 bases, with 12 bases sitting between them. In its sample, this clonotype was seen a few times. Another study also made use of these data, one on yellow fever vaccine responses in identical twins.

Material for sequencing was CD8+ T cells sorted from blood. The sequence was obtained from a woman aged 18-30 years in good health. J is TRBJ1-1 and V is TRBV27; a weak D match, TRBD1 (6 bases). The CDR3: CASSLAGGRTEAFF. The CDR3 DNA reads as TGTGCCAGCAGTTTAGCCGGGGGGCGGACTGAAGCTTTCTTT.